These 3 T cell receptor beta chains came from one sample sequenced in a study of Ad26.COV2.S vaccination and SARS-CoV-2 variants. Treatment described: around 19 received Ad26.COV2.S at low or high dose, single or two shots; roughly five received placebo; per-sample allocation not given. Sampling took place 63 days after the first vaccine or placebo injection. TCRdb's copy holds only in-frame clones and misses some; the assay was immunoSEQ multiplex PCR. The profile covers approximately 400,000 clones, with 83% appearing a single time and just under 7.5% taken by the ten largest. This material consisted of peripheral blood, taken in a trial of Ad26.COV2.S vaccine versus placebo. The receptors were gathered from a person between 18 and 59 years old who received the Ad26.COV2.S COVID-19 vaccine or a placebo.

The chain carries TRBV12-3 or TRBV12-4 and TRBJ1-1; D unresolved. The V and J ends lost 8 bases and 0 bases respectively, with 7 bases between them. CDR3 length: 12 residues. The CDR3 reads CASRFVNTEAFF. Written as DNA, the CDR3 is TGTGCCAGCCGGTTCGTGAACACTGAAGCTTTCTTT.

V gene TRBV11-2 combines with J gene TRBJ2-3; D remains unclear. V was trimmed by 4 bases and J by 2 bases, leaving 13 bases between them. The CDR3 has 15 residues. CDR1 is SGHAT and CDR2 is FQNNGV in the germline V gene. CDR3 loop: CASSSHSPPTDTQYF. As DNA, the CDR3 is TGTGCCAGCAGCTCCCACTCGCCCCCCACAGATACGCAGTATTTT. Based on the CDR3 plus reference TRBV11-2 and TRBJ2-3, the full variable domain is EAGVAQSPRYKIIEKRQSVAFWCNPISGHATLYWYQQILGQGPKLLIQFQNNGVVDDSQLPKDRFSAERLKGVDSTLKIQPAKLEDSAVYLCASSSHSPPTDTQYFGPGTRLTVL.

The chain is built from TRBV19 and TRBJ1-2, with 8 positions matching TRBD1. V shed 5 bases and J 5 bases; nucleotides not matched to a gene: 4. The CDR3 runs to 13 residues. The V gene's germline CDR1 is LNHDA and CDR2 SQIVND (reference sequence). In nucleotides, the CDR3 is TGTGCCAGTAGTGGGGACAGGATATATGGCTACACCTTC. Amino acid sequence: CASSGDRIYGYTF.